This T cell receptor beta chain was observed in a study of T cells in Graves' hyperthyroidism and ophthalmopathy. Amplification yielded TCR beta CDR3 regions, with RNA transcripts as the source. The HTBI set primed first-round TCR CDR3 RT-PCR. MiXCR, applied by TCRdb to the multiplex PCR reads, yields one record per CDR3 protein. The sample records 300,000 to 350,000 distinct CDR3 sequences, over 15% being singletons. It was over 9.5 ml of fresh peripheral blood that supplied the PBMCs. The source is a woman aged 40 to 55 with Graves' ophthalmopathy. Sequencing was performed on blood.

CDR3 bases: TGTGCCAGTCGTAGCGACGGTGGGACTGAAGCTTTCTTT. Translating it yields CASRSDGGTEAFF. V is TRBV12-3 or TRBV12-4 and J is TRBJ1-1; no clear D gene. The CDR3 is 13 residues long. Trimming left V 9 bases short and J 5 bases short, with 16 bases between.